This TCR beta chain appears in the sequencing data of a study of cytomegalovirus exposure and HLA in healthy donors. Study outcomes and limitations: Most TCR sequences were seen very rarely across donors, but some public TCRs occurred in many. The study carried out a later analysis of TCR beta sequences. It associated roughly 17,000 of them with specific HLA alleles at a false discovery rate of 0.05. It was taken for granted in presence/absence analyses that sequencing depth across donors was roughly uniform.

The germline V gene encodes CDR1 MNHEY and CDR2 SVGAGI. CDR3 length: 12 amino acids. V dropped 6 bases and J dropped 3 bases, with 9 bases sitting between them. This clone appeared a few times. Its cognate antigen is unknown. The PCR was carried out with 60 Vbeta primers and 13 Jbeta primers. TCRdb keeps only in-frame clones here, not all; method: immunoSEQ multiplex PCR. Altogether under 200,000 clones are present, about 12% being singletons, with the ten largest covering 7.8%. Sequencing was performed on PBMCs. The genes are TRBV6-5 and TRBJ2-7; D might be TRBD1 (5 bases). The source is a man aged 50 or older in good health and CMV-seropositive. CDR3 sequence: CASRRQGYEQYF. The CDR3 DNA reads as TGTGCCAGCAGGCGTCAGGGCTACGAGCAGTACTTC.